The 18 T cell receptor beta chains listed next were all sequenced from one sample in a study of vaccination and CD4 T cells after COVID-19. Oncomine TCR Beta short-read sequencing was applied to DNA from cultured CD4+ T cells. TCRdb recomputed calls from the PCR reads with MiXCR, one row per CDR3 protein. The sample contains about 11,000 distinct CDR3 sequences, approximately 43% of which appear only once. Treatment noted: approximately 10-day PBMC culture with coronavirus spike peptide pools or control peptides (ViraFEST assay). For these TCRs, the target antigens are not known. The material sequenced was CD4+ T cells from blood, cultured in vitro. All receptors derive from a human donor who had recovered from COVID-19.

There are a few counts of this clonotype. This chain joins TRBV27 and TRBJ1-6; 10 bases fit TRBD1. Looked up from germline, CDR1 is MNHEY and CDR2 is SMNVEV (reference sequence). The CDR3 extends over 16 amino acids. The V segment lost 9 bases and the J segment 4 bases; nucleotides outside the gene matches: 9. CDR3 sequence: CASQRAGQGYNSPLHF. The CDR3 nucleotides read TGTGCCAGTCAAAGGGCGGGACAGGGGTATAATTCACCCCTCCACTTT.

This clonotype was recorded a few times. V usage is TRBV19 and J usage is TRBJ1-6, with D perhaps matching TRBD1 (6 bases). CDR1 LNHDA and CDR2 SQIVND come from the germline V gene (reference sequence). The CDR3 runs to 13 residues. Trimming took off 8 bases at V and 6 bases at J, with 11 bases between the two ends. CDR3 in DNA: TGTGCCAGTGCTGACAGGCTTAATTCACCCCTCCACTTT. It translates to CASADRLNSPLHF.

The V call is TRBV19, the J call TRBJ2-7; TRBD2 agrees at 13 bases. This CDR3 is built from 17 residues. The ends lost 4 bases at V and 3 bases at J; junction bases unmatched: 9. Germline assignment: CDR1 LNHDA and CDR2 SQIVND (reference sequence). Here the CDR3 reads CASSTRPGTSGNYEQYF. CDR3 coding DNA: TGTGCCAGTAGTACCCGACCCGGGACTAGCGGGAACTACGAGCAGTACTTC.

This clonotype was seen a few times. The V gene is TRBV6-1, the J gene TRBJ1-6; the D is unclear. Germline V gene lookup returns CDR1 MNHNS and CDR2 SASEGT. This CDR3 has 13 amino acids. Trimming took 11 bases from V and 8 from J, leaving 16 bases between them. The CDR3 DNA is TGTGCCGGTGCCCAGTCTTCCGATTCACCCCTCCACTTT. Translated: CAGAQSSDSPLHF.

This clonotype was seen more than once but under ten times. V is TRBV7-8 and J is TRBJ2-3, with a possible D match to TRBD1 (6 bases). The V gene's germline CDR1 is SGHVS and CDR2 FQNEAQ. The V gene lost 4 bases and the J gene lost 0 bases, with 14 bases spanning the gap. There are 16 residues in the CDR3. CDR3 DNA sequence: TGTGCCAGCAGCTCCCAGGGCAGGGGAAGCACAGATACGCAGTATTTT. Protein sequence: CASSSQGRGSTDTQYF. Filled out from reference TRBV7-8 and TRBJ2-3, the complete variable domain reads GAGVSQSPRYKVAKRGQDVALRCDPISGHVSLFWYQQALGQGPEFLTYFQNEAQLDKSGLPSDRFFAERPEGSVSTLKIQRTQQEDSAVYLCASSSQGRGSTDTQYFGPGTRLTVL.

The J gene is TRBJ1-5, the V gene TRBV6-1; the D gene is possibly TRBD1 (5 bases). V lost 0 bases and J lost 0, with 9 bases in between. Per the germline V gene, CDR1 is MNHNS and CDR2 is SASEGT. The CDR3 loop spans 16 amino acids. CDR3 sequence reads: CASSEAGGSSNQPQHF. CDR3 nucleotide sequence: TGTGCCAGCAGTGAAGCGGGGGGTAGTAGCAATCAGCCCCAGCATTTT.

The chain combines TRBV4-3 with TRBJ1-5; D may be TRBD1 (5 bases). V lost 3 bases and J lost 5, with 17 bases in between. Germline values: CDR1 LGHNA, CDR2 YSLEER. The CDR3 has 16 residues. The CDR3 DNA follows: TGCGCCAGCAGCCAGGGTTTCAACGGGGACCATCAGCCCCAGCATTTT. It codes for CASSQGFNGDHQPQHF.

The CDR3 nucleotides are TGTGCCATCACGGAAGAACAGGCAAGCAATGAGCAGTTCTTC. It encodes CAITEEQASNEQFF. The chain employs TRBV6-2 or TRBV6-3 and TRBJ2-1; TRBD1 is a possible D gene (5 bases). The V end lost 10 bases, the J end lost 6 bases, and 19 bases lay between the germline ends. The CDR3 consists of 14 residues. Germline CDR1 MNHEY, CDR2 SVGEGT.

This clonotype was counted between two and nine times. The rearrangement joins TRBV20-1 to TRBJ1-1, with TRBD1 as a possible D gene (5 bases). V was clipped by 6 bases and J by 0 bases, with 11 bases between them. The CDR3 has 13 amino acids. The germline CDR1 and CDR2 sequences are DFQATT and SNEGSKA (reference sequence). The CDR3 bases are TGCAGTGCACCACAGGATTTGAACACTGAAGCTTTCTTT. As protein: CSAPQDLNTEAFF.

The CDR3 DNA reads as TGTGCCAGCAGTTACATGGCTAGACAGGGGAGGACCTATGGCTACACCTTC. Translating it yields CASSYMARQGRTYGYTF. This sequence joins TRBV6-5 and TRBJ1-2; 8 bases agree with TRBD1. The CDR3 spans 17 residues. V lost 2 bases to trimming and J lost 4 bases; unmatched junction nucleotides: 12. Germline-derived CDR1 and CDR2 are MNHEY and SVGAGI.

This clonotype is labeled medium-sized (0.01 to 0.1%). V gene TRBV20-1 combines with J gene TRBJ1-1, with TRBD1 matching over 11 bases. The germline CDR1 and CDR2 sequences are DFQATT and SNEGSKA (reference sequence). CDR3 length: 14 residues. The J segment lost 5 bases and the V segment lost 1 base, leaving 3 bases of the junction unmatched. The CDR3 is CSARGTGGVTEAFF. In DNA, the CDR3 is TGCAGTGCTAGAGGGACAGGGGGCGTTACTGAAGCTTTCTTT.

There are a few counts of this clonotype. CDR3 sequence reads: CASSLYSRNTEAFF. For the CDR3, the DNA is TGTGCCAGCAGTTTATATTCCAGAAACACTGAAGCTTTCTTT. The V gene is TRBV27, the J gene TRBJ1-1; D is uncertain. CDR1 is MNHEY and CDR2 is SMNVEV in the germline V gene (reference sequence). The CDR3 has 14 amino acids. The V and J ends lost 1 base and 2 bases respectively, with 8 bases between them.

The chain employs TRBV20-1 and TRBJ1-2, with a possible D match to TRBD1 (6 bases). Germline-derived CDR1 and CDR2 are DFQATT and SNEGSKA (reference sequence). The CDR3 is 13 amino acids. V gave up 5 bases and J gave up 6 bases, with 16 bases separating them. The CDR3 bases are TGCAGTGCTTGGGAGGGGGGGCGTAATGGCTACACCTTC. Encoded protein: CSAWEGGRNGYTF.

J is TRBJ1-1 and V is TRBV27, with a tentative D call TRBD1 (5 bases). This CDR3 has 15 residues. V lost 0 bases and J 3 bases, leaving 11 bases between the germline ends. Per the germline V gene, CDR1 is MNHEY and CDR2 is SMNVEV (reference sequence). CDR3 DNA: TGTGCCAGCAGTTTATCGGGCCAGGGCGACACTGAAGCTTTCTTT. Its protein product is CASSLSGQGDTEAFF.

This clonotype was seen a handful of times. The chain is built from TRBV19 and TRBJ1-2; 9 bases map to TRBD1. The V segment lost 7 bases and the J segment 7 bases; nucleotides outside the gene matches: 7. Germline V gene data show CDR1 as LNHDA and CDR2 as SQIVND (reference sequence). This CDR3 comprises 13 residues. CDR3 amino acids: CASKPGQGLGYTF. As DNA, the CDR3 is TGTGCCAGTAAGCCAGGACAGGGGCTTGGCTACACCTTC. Based on the CDR3 plus reference TRBV19 and TRBJ1-2, the full variable domain is DGGITQSPKYLFRKEGQNVTLSCEQNLNHDAMYWYRQDPGQGLRLIYYSQIVNDFQKGDIAEGYSVSREKKESFPLTVTSAQKNPTAFYLCASKPGQGLGYTFGSGTRLTVV.

The rearrangement joins TRBV20-1 to TRBJ2-5, with 7 bases fitting TRBD2. Germline V CDR1 and CDR2: DFQATT, SNEGSKA (reference sequence). This CDR3 region has 15 residues. The V and J ends lost 1 base and 5 bases, in that order; junction bases with no gene match: 10. In DNA form, the CDR3 reads TGCAGTGCTAGAGTTGGGGGGACTAAAGGCGAGACCCAGTACTTC. Translating gives CSARVGGTKGETQYF.

The J gene is TRBJ1-2, the V gene TRBV10-3; no clear D. Germline V gene lookup returns CDR1 ENHRY and CDR2 SYGVKD. The CDR3 contains 13 residues. With 10 bases removed from V and 4 bases from J, the gap between germline ends came to 16 bases. The CDR3 DNA sequence: TGTGCCACGATTTCCGGGAGACCCTATGGCTACACCTTC. Translation: CATISGRPYGYTF.

The rearrangement uses TRBV5-1 and TRBJ1-1, with no clear D. The CDR3 is 13 residues long. V was shortened by 4 bases and J by 4 bases, with 11 bases between the two germline ends. Per the germline V gene, CDR1 is SGHRS and CDR2 is YFSETQ. CDR3 sequence reads: CASSPEVGTEAFF. Written as DNA, the CDR3 is TGCGCCAGCAGCCCCGAGGTAGGCACTGAAGCTTTCTTT. Using reference TRBV5-1 and TRBJ1-1 for the parts outside the CDR3, the full variable domain is KAGVTQTPRYLIKTRGQQVTLSCSPISGHRSVSWYQQTPGQGLQFLFEYFSETQRNKGNFPGRFSGRQFSNSRSEMNVSTLELGDSALYLCASSPEVGTEAFFGQGTRLTVV.